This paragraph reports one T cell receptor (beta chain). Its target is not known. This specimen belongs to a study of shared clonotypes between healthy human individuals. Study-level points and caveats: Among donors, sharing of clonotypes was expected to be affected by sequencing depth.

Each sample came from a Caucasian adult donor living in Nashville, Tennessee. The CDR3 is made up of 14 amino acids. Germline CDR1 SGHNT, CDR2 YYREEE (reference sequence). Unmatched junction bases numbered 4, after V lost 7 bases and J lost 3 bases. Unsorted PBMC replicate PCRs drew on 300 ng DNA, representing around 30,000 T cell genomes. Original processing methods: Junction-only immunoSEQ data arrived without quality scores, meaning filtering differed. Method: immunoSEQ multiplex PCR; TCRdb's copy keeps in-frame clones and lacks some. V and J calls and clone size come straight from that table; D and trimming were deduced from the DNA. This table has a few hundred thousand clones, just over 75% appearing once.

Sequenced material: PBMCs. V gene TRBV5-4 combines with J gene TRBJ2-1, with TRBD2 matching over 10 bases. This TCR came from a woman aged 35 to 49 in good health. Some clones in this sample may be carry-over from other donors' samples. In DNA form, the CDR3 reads TGTGCCAGCGCCCCTAGCGGGAGCTACAATGAGCAGTTCTTC. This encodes CASAPSGSYNEQFF.